Below, one T cell receptor beta chain is given with its context. No antigen is known for it. V shed 5 bases and J shed 2 bases, with 10 bases lying between them. The CDR3 length is 13 residues. CDR1 SEHNR and CDR2 FQNEAQ come from the germline V gene (reference sequence). This entry comes from a study of cytomegalovirus exposure and HLA in healthy donors. Study details: Within the Caucasian-associated ancestry cluster were roughly 81% of the approximately 400 genotyped donors. Study-wide results and limits: In an earlier analysis, productive rearrangement rates for most beta V segments clustered near 87% or 30%. A later analysis showed TCR association rates differing by HLA locus, peaking at DRB1 and lowest at HLA-C.

With 60 Vbeta and 13 Jbeta primers, the PCR was carried out. The protocol was immunoSEQ multiplex PCR, while the TCRdb copy is restricted to in-frame clones and leaves out a portion. Of roughly 180,000 clones in the sample, about four fifths are singletons; the top ten hold under 2%. Material: PBMCs. The TCR originated in a woman aged 25 to 39 in good health and CMV-seronegative. V usage is TRBV7-9 and J usage is TRBJ2-7; tentative D call: TRBD1 (5 bases). This CDR3 reads CASSRQSTYEQYF. CDR3 DNA sequence: TGTGCCAGCAGCCGACAGTCTACCTACGAGCAGTACTTC.